This section outlines one T cell receptor beta chain sequence together with its context. This clonotype came up many times. What this receptor recognizes is not known. No base quality values were provided; no much bigger clone lies one nucleotide off. These data originate in a study of Graves' ophthalmopathy and Graves' hyperthyroidism (dated by TCRdb to 2017 to 2018). Some background on the complete study: Hyperthyroidism was defined as stable when no progression to ophthalmopathy occurred within 18 months of follow-up. The study used signatures of the TCR beta repertoire to tell Graves' ophthalmopathy apart from Graves' hyperthyroidism and to predict which patients would progress to ophthalmopathy. In total, 135 blood samples were TCR-sequenced: fewer than 50 ophthalmopathy, under 85 hyperthyroidism and approximately 17 hyperthyroidism-to-ophthalmopathy patients. A discovery set of 95 to 100 patients (approximately 42 ophthalmopathy, 55 to 65 stable hyperthyroidism) was enrolled to explore V-J signatures distinguishing ophthalmopathy from hyperthyroidism. An independent validation cohort comprised roughly 20 hyperthyroidism patients and roughly 15 patients who later progressed from hyperthyroidism to ophthalmopathy. In roughly six hyperthyroidism patients, the T-cell repertoire of thyroid tissue was compared with the T-cell repertoire of blood. After sampling, hyperthyroidism patients received methimazole starting at 30 mg daily, and ophthalmopathy patients received high-dose intravenous methylprednisolone.

TCR beta CDR3 regions were amplified from RNA transcripts for repertoire sequencing. HTBI primers and the Qiagen OneStep RT-PCR kit were used in a first-round RT-PCR, which was followed by a second-round multiplex PCR, size selection and purification. Libraries were sequenced paired-end with 100 bp reads on an Illumina HiSeq2000. In the paper's pipeline: Reads were processed with SOAPnuke, discarding reads with adapters, uncalled bases, mean Phred below 15, or no exact constant-primer or identifier match. COPE v1.2.5 was used to merge high-quality paired reads. Clonotypes were defined as unique nucleotide sequences and were aligned to IMGT TRB V, D and J references using MiTCR v1.1. Only V-J combinations with frequency above 0.0001 were analysed, covering around 99% of repertoires. A TCR clonal expansion and chaos score per V-J combination was defined as the ratio of F50 clonal expansion to chaos observed in the TCRdist matrix. Welch's t-statistics and random forest were used to reduce features to about a dozen V-J combinations, which were fed into a naive Bayes classifier. Thyroid-blood repertoire similarity was quantified with the Morisita-Horn index. In TCRdb, the public reads were trimmed at Q25 with fastp and aligned with MiXCR, with productive beta chains retained. A single entry per CDR3 protein holds the most common genes and DNA from its merged rows. TCRdb's processing, not the authors' own work, is the source of the V and J calls. Present in this sample are roughly 1.1 million distinct CDR3 sequences, 35% to 40% of which were seen just once. The ten largest clonotypes hold 11% of the sample.

Hyperthyroidism patients were newly diagnosed, were aged 18 to 65 years, and had a disease duration under 2 months. Patients with other autoimmune diseases, uncontrolled infections, pregnancy or lactation were excluded from the study. Clinical symptoms, serum thyroxine, TRAb, thyroid ultrasound and orbital computed tomography were used for diagnosis. Total RNA was extracted with Trizol reagent and quality-checked on an Agilent 2100 Bioanalyzer. The CDR3, from cysteine to phenylalanine, totals 15 residues. Of all the DNA, just the CDR3 is kept, 45 bases in frame from base 1. Deletion took 5 bases off V and 4 bases off J, with a span of 17 bases between the germline ends. The CDR1 and CDR2 encoded by the germline V gene (reference sequence) are SEHNR and FQNEAQ. What the work shows at the level of the full study, not this receptor alone: Most expanded thyroid clonotypes with a frequency above 0.001 also appeared in blood, which suggests that blood repertoires may reflect the immune response in the thyroid. Sample size was not statistically predetermined, and group allocation was not concealed from the investigators. Ophthalmopathy was separated from stable hyperthyroidism by the 13-signature model with just under 90% sensitivity and about 83% specificity in cross-validation and with 80%/75% in the test set. In validation, the model predicted ophthalmopathy progression with 55% to 71% sensitivity and 72.22% specificity; approximately 12 predicted patients were CT-confirmed with GO in a median of 6.5 months.

The clonotype was recovered from an adult man with Graves' hyperthyroidism. The rearrangement joined TRBV7-9 to TRBJ1-2; no confident D gene assignment can be made. Sequenced material: peripheral blood or thyroid tissue (not recorded which). The CDR3 has the sequence CASSAVVEDPYGYTF. The base sequence is TGTGCCAGCAGCGCCGTCGTGGAAGACCCCTATGGCTACACCTTC.